The clone carrying this T cell receptor beta chain was recorded many times. These data originate in a study of identical twins. This CDR3 comprises 18 residues. Germline values: CDR1 SGHRS, CDR2 YFSETQ. V trimming: 3 bases; J trimming: 8 bases; junction bases outside the gene matches: 13. TCRdb redid the calling of the 5' RACE reads with MiXCR, one entry per CDR3 protein. The data contain nearly 250,000 distinct CDR3 sequences, around 7% of them seen just once; the ten biggest clones take up around 3.4%. This same sample was also taken into another study, of yellow fever vaccine responses in identical twins.

Sequenced input: memory (CD45RO+) T cells sorted from blood. The sequence was obtained from a woman younger than 30 in good health. The gene calls are TRBV5-1 and TRBJ2-1; TRBD2 agrees at 14 bases. Written as DNA, the CDR3 is TGCGCCAGCAGCTCCGGACTAGCGGGGGGCTCTCTGTCGGATGAGCAGTTCTTC. This sequence encodes CASSSGLAGGSLSDEQFF.